This T cell receptor beta chain was identified during a study of OX40 agonist ivuxolimab in advanced cancers. V lost 2 bases to trimming and J lost 5 bases, with 8 bases between them. CDR1 SGHRS and CDR2 YFSETQ come from the germline V gene. CDR3 size: 13 residues. Some clones are missing from TCRdb's copy, which holds only in-frame ones; the method was immunoSEQ multiplex PCR. This table holds more than 40,000 clones, about 80% found once. Ten or more counts support this clone. Other nucleotide sequences from this sample produce the same CDR3. This TCR was recovered from an adult with an advanced solid tumor such as melanoma, head and neck, liver or kidney cancer. This rearrangement joins TRBV5-1 to TRBJ2-1; D unresolved. The source material was CD4+ or CD8+ T cells sorted from blood, sampled in a trial of the OX40 agonist ivuxolimab. CDR3 protein: CASSFNSNNEQFF. The CDR3 bases are TGCGCCAGCAGCTTTAACTCAAACAATGAGCAGTTCTTC.